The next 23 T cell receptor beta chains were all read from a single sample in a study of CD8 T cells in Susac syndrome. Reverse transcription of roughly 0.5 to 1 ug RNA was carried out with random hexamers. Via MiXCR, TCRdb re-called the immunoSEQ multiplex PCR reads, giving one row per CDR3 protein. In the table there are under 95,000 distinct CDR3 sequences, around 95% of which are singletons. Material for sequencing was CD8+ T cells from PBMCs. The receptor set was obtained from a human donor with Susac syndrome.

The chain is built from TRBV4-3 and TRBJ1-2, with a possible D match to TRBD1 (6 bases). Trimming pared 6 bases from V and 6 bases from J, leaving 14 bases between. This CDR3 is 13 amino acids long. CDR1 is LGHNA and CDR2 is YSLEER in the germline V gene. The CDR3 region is CASSRTQGDGYTF. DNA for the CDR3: TGCGCCAGCAGTCGGACACAGGGTGATGGCTACACCTTC.

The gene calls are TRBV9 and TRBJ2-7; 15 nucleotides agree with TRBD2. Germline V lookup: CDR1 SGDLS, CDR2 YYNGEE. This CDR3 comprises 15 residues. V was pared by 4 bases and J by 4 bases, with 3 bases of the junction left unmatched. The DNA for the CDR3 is TGTGCCAGCAGCACGGGACTAGCGGGAGGTTACGAGCAGTACTTC. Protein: CASSTGLAGGYEQYF.

The CDR3: CASSTGASNEAFF. The DNA for the CDR3 is TGTGCCAGCAGTACAGGGGCGTCTAACGAAGCTTTCTTT. The chain combines TRBV6-4 with TRBJ1-1; 7 bases align to TRBD1. Trimming took 5 bases from V and 8 from J; bases not matched to a gene: 8. The germline CDR1 and CDR2 sequences are MRHNA and SNTAGT. This CDR3 has 13 residues.

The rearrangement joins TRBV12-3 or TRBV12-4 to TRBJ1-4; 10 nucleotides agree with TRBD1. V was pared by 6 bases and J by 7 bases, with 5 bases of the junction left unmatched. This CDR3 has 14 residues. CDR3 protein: CASSFWDRGEKLFF. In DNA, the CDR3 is TGTGCCAGCAGCTTCTGGGACAGGGGTGAAAAACTGTTTTTT.

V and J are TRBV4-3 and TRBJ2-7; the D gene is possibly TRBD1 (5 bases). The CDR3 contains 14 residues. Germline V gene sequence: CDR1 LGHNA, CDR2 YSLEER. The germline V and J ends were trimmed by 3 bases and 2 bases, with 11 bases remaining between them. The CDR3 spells CASSQMTATYEQYF. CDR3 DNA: TGCGCCAGCAGCCAGATGACAGCTACCTACGAGCAGTACTTC.

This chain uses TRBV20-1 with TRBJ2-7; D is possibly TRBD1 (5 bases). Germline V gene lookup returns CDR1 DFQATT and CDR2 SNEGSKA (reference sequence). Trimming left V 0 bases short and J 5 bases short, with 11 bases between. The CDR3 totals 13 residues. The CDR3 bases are TGCAGTGCTAGAGATCATCAGGGCCACGAGCAGTACTTC. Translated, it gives CSARDHQGHEQYF.

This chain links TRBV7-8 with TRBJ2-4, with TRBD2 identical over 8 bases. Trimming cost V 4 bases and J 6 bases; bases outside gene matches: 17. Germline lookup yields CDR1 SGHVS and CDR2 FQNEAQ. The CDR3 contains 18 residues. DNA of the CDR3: TGTGCCAGCAGCTCCCCCCGAACCGGGACTAGAGTTCGAAACATTCAGTACTTC. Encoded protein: CASSSPRTGTRVRNIQYF.

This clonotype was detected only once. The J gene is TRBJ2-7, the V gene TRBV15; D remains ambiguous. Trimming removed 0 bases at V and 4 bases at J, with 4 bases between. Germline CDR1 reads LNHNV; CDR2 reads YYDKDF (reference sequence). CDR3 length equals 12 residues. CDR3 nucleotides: TGTGCCACCAGCAGAGATGGGTACGAGCAGTACTTC. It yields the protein CATSRDGYEQYF.

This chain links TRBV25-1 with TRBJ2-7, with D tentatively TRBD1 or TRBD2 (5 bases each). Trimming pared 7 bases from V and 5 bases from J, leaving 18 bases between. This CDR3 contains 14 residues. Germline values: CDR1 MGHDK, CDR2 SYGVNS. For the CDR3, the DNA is TGTGCCAGCAACCCCAGGGACCGGGACCACGAGCAGTACTTC. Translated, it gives CASNPRDRDHEQYF.

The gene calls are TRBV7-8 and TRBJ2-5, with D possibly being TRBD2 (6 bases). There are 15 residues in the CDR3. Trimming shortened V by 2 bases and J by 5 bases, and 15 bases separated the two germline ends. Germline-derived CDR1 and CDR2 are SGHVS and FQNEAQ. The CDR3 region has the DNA TGTGCCAGCAGCTTAACCGGGACTGACGATGAGACCCAGTACTTC. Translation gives CASSLTGTDDETQYF.

CDR3 protein: CATSPQGLAGGPHNEQFF. CDR3 nucleotides: TGTGCCACCAGCCCTCAGGGACTAGCGGGAGGGCCCCACAATGAGCAGTTCTTC. This chain joins TRBV15 and TRBJ2-1; 16 positions match TRBD2. Germline V CDR1 and CDR2: LNHNV, YYDKDF (reference sequence). The trim removed 5 bases at V and 5 bases at J, leaving 9 bases unmatched. This CDR3 has 18 amino acids.

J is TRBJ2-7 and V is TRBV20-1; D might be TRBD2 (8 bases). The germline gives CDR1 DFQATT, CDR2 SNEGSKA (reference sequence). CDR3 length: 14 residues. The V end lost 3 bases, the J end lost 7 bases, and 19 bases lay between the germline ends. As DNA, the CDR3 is TGCAGTGCTAGCGGACGGGAGGGGGCTTGGGAGCAGTACTTC. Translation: CSASGREGAWEQYF.

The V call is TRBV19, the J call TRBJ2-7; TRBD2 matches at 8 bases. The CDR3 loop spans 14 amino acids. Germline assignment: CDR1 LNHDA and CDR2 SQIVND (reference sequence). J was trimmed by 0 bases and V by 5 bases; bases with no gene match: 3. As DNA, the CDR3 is TGTGCCAGTAGTGTCAGCGGGGGCTCCTACGAGCAGTACTTC. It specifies CASSVSGGSYEQYF.

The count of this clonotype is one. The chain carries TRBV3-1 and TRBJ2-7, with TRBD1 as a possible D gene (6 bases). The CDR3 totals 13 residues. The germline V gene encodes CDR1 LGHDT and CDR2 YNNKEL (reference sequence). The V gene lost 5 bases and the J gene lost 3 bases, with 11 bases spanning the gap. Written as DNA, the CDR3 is TGTGCCAGCAGCTCCACAGGGAACTACGAGCAGTACTTC. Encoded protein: CASSSTGNYEQYF.

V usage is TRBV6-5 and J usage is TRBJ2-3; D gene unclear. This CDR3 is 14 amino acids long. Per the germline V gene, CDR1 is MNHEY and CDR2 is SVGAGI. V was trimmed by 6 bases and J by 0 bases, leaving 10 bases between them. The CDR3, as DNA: TGTGCCAGCAGCAGCGATTATAGCACAGATACGCAGTATTTT. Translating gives CASSSDYSTDTQYF.

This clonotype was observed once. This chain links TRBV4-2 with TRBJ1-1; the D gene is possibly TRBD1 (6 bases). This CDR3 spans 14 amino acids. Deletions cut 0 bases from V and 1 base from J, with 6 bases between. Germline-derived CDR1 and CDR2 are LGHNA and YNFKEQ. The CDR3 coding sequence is TGTGCCAGCAGCCAAGAGGGACAGAACACTGAAGCTTTCTTT. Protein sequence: CASSQEGQNTEAFF.

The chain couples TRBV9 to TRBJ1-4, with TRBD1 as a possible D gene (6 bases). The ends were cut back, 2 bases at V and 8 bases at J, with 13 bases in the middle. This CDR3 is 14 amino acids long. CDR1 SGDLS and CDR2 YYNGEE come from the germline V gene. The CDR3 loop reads CASSVDSSIEKLFF. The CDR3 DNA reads TGTGCCAGCAGCGTGGACAGTTCGATCGAAAAACTGTTTTTT.

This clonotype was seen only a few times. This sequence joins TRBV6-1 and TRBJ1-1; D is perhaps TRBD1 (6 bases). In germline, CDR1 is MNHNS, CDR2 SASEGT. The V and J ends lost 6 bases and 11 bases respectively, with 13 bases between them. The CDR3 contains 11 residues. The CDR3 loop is CASRDSGQAFF. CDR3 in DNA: TGTGCCAGCAGGGACAGCGGACAGGCTTTCTTT.

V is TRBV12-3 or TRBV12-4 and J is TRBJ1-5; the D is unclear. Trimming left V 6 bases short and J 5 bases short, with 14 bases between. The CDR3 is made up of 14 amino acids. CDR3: CASRITGWDQPQHF. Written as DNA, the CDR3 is TGTGCCAGCAGGATCACGGGGTGGGATCAGCCCCAGCATTTT.

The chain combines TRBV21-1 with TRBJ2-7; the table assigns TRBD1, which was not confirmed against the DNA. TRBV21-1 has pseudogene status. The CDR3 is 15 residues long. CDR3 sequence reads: CASSYQIRDHYEQYF. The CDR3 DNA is TGTGCCAGCAGTTACCAGATCCGGGACCACTACGAGCAGTACTTC.

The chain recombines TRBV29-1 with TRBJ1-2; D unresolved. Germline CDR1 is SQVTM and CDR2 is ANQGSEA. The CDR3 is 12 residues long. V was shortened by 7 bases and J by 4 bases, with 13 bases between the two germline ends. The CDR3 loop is CSAPDGSYGYTF. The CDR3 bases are TGCAGCGCCCCGGACGGGAGCTATGGCTACACCTTC.

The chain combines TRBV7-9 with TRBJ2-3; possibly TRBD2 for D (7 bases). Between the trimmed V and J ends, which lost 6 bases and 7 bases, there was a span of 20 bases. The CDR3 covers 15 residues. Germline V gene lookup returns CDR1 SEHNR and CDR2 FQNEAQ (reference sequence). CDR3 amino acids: CASRGGPPGRNTQYF. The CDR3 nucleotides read TGTGCCAGCAGAGGGGGTCCGCCCGGGAGGAATACGCAGTATTTT.

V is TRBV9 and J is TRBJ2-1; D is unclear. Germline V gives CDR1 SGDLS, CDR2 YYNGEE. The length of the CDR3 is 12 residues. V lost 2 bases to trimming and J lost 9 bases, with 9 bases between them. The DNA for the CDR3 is TGTGCCAGCAGCGTCTCCGCCGGTGAGCAGTTCTTC. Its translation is CASSVSAGEQFF.